This T cell receptor (beta chain) comes out of a study of T cells expressing NK-cell markers. Findings and caveats of the study: There were four donors in whom these clonotypes also led the CD3+CD56-NKG2C+ fraction.

Each CDR3 protein gets one entry in TCRdb, which reprocessed the 5' RACE reads and gives no DNA. Across 150,000 to 160,000 distinct CDR3 sequences, the top ten clones capture over 35% of the sample. Per germline, CDR1 KGHDR and CDR2 SFDVKD. This CDR3 region has 14 residues. Concerning this clonotype: What it binds is unknown.

The chain joins TRBV24-1 to TRBJ2-3; TCRdb gives TRBD2 as the D gene, but with no DNA this cannot be confirmed. The TCR originated in a woman in her forties or fifties in good health. The sample taken for sequencing was blood T cells: a sorted CD56 or NKG2C T cell subset, CD4+ or CD8+ T cells, or bulk PBMC T cells (not recorded which). CDR3 protein: CATSDGDWSDTQYF.